This T cell receptor (beta chain) was obtained from a study of naive and memory T cell subsets. CDR3 length equals 16 residues. The germline V gene has CDR1 MRHNA and CDR2 SNTAGT. Trimming took 3 bases from V and 0 from J, leaving 9 bases between them. This clonotype was recorded at least ten times. CD4+ T cell IFNgamma after overnight CMV lysate exposure gave donor CMV status. Sorting gates: effector memory CD45RA-CD27-, EMRA CD45RA+CD27-. Two oligonucleotides, mixed equimolar, formed the beta constant-region primer covering TRBC1 and TRBC2. Using its own MiXCR run on the UMI-ligation and nested PCR reads, TCRdb lists one record per CDR3 protein. The data show 5,000 to 6,500 distinct CDR3 sequences, with around 7% seen just once and 45% to 50% held by the top ten.

The receptor was derived from a human donor in good health. The chain uses TRBV6-4 and TRBJ2-6; D gene uncertain. Input material: effector memory CD8+ T cells from blood. This sample's subset: effector memory, CD45RA- CD27-. The CDR3 sequence: CASSEEALSGANVLTF. The CDR3 region has the DNA TGTGCCAGCAGTGAAGAGGCCCTCTCTGGGGCCAACGTCCTGACTTTC.